These T cell receptor beta chains were read from a single sample in a study of blood T cell repertoires in COVID-19. The protocol was immunoSEQ multiplex PCR, while the TCRdb copy is restricted to in-frame clones and leaves out a portion. This sample yields a few hundred thousand clones, of which about nine tenths are seen a single time; roughly 1.2% belongs to the top ten. Sequencing input: PBMCs or T cells enriched from blood (not recorded which). These TCRs come from a woman in her thirties or forties with acute COVID-19. The CDR3 runs from the conserved cysteine through the conserved F or W. The order of the fields is CDR3 protein, CDR3 DNA, CDR3 length, clone size, V gene, D gene, J gene. The D gene is left open where the match is weak. Expanded clones get a size class; other rows say once, few or many, or leave the size out.

CDR3 protein: CASSKLGLQNQETQYF
CDR3 DNA: TGTGCCAGCAGCAAACTAGGACTTCAGAATCAAGAGACCCAGTACTTC
CDR3 length: 16
clone size: once
V gene: TRBV7-3
D gene: NA
J gene: TRBJ2-5

CDR3 protein: CASSSHPGTGNTEAFF
CDR3 DNA: TGTGCCAGCAGCTCGCATCCCGGGACAGGGAACACTGAAGCTTTCTTT
CDR3 length: 16
clone size: few
V gene: TRBV7-2
D gene: TRBD1
J gene: TRBJ1-1

CDR3 protein: CASSFGDRVGGYTF
CDR3 DNA: TGTGCCAGCAGTTTTGGGGACAGGGTAGGTGGCTACACCTTC
CDR3 length: 14
clone size: once
V gene: TRBV27
D gene: TRBD1
J gene: TRBJ1-2

CDR3 protein: CASSGTPRGTGELFF
CDR3 DNA: TGTGCCAGCTCAGGGACTCCCCGGGGCACCGGGGAGCTGTTTTTT
CDR3 length: 15
clone size: NA
V gene: TRBV18
D gene: NA
J gene: TRBJ2-2

CDR3 protein: CSASLGQGLETQYF
CDR3 DNA: TGCAGTGCTAGTCTTGGACAGGGCTTGGAGACCCAGTACTTC
CDR3 length: 14
clone size: NA
V gene: TRBV20-1
D gene: TRBD1
J gene: TRBJ2-5

CDR3 protein: CANTGPGEVGANVLTF
CDR3 DNA: TGTGCCAACACGGGGCCGGGGGAAGTCGGGGCCAACGTCCTGACTTTC
CDR3 length: 16
clone size: NA
V gene: TRBV19
D gene: NA
J gene: TRBJ2-6

CDR3 protein: CASSLASPNNSPLHF
CDR3 DNA: TGCGCCAGCAGCTTGGCCAGTCCAAATAATTCACCCCTCCACTTT
CDR3 length: 15
clone size: NA
V gene: TRBV5-1
D gene: NA
J gene: TRBJ1-6

CDR3 protein: CSASSSGGYTF
CDR3 DNA: TGCAGTGCTAGTTCCTCCGGGGGCTACACCTTC
CDR3 length: 11
clone size: NA
V gene: TRBV20-1
D gene: NA
J gene: TRBJ1-2

CDR3 protein: CASSESPGYSNQPQHF
CDR3 DNA: TGTGCCAGCAGTGAATCTCCGGGTTATAGCAATCAGCCCCAGCATTTT
CDR3 length: 16
clone size: once
V gene: TRBV2
D gene: NA
J gene: TRBJ1-5

CDR3 protein: CASRAGWGELFF
CDR3 DNA: TGCGCCAGCAGGGCGGGATGGGGGGAGCTGTTTTTT
CDR3 length: 12
clone size: NA
V gene: TRBV4-1
D gene: NA
J gene: TRBJ2-2

CDR3 protein: CASSVEGRAEKLFF
CDR3 DNA: TGTGCCAGCAGCGTAGAGGGGAGGGCGGAAAAACTGTTTTTT
CDR3 length: 14
clone size: NA
V gene: TRBV9
D gene: NA
J gene: TRBJ1-4

CDR3 protein: CAWSQLAGGIYNEQFF
CDR3 DNA: TGTGCCTGGAGTCAACTAGCGGGAGGGATTTACAATGAGCAGTTCTTC
CDR3 length: 16
clone size: NA
V gene: TRBV30
D gene: TRBD2
J gene: TRBJ2-1

CDR3 protein: CASSAPGLAVNEQFF
CDR3 DNA: TGTGCCAGCAGCGCCCCCGGACTAGCGGTCAATGAGCAGTTCTTC
CDR3 length: 15
clone size: NA
V gene: TRBV9
D gene: TRBD2
J gene: TRBJ2-1

CDR3 protein: CASSILTPGADTQYF
CDR3 DNA: TGTGCCAGTAGTATTTTAACGCCGGGGGCAGATACGCAGTATTTT
CDR3 length: 15
clone size: NA
V gene: TRBV19
D gene: NA
J gene: TRBJ2-3

CDR3 protein: CSADRVRGYTF
CDR3 DNA: TGCAGCGCTGACAGGGTACGGGGCTACACCTTC
CDR3 length: 11
clone size: NA
V gene: TRBV29-1
D gene: TRBD1
J gene: TRBJ1-2

CDR3 protein: CASTATQGYTEAFF
CDR3 DNA: TGTGCCAGTACCGCGACCCAGGGTTACACTGAAGCTTTCTTT
CDR3 length: 14
clone size: few
V gene: TRBV19
D gene: NA
J gene: TRBJ1-1

CDR3 protein: CASSLARDRVGQPQHF
CDR3 DNA: TGTGCCAGCAGCTTGGCCCGGGACAGGGTGGGTCAGCCCCAGCATTTT
CDR3 length: 16
clone size: NA
V gene: TRBV5-5
D gene: TRBD1
J gene: TRBJ1-5

CDR3 protein: CASSLEGVPGLAGGADTQYF
CDR3 DNA: TGTGCCAGCAGTTTAGAGGGGGTGCCGGGACTAGCGGGAGGAGCAGATACGCAGTATTTT
CDR3 length: 20
clone size: once
V gene: TRBV27
D gene: TRBD2
J gene: TRBJ2-3

CDR3 protein: CASSQLRRDSNQPQHF
CDR3 DNA: TGTGCCAGCAGCCAGCTACGACGGGATAGCAATCAGCCCCAGCATTTT
CDR3 length: 16
clone size: NA
V gene: TRBV3-1/TRBV3-2
D gene: NA
J gene: TRBJ1-5

CDR3 protein: CASSRTVTGEGQPQHF
CDR3 DNA: TGTGCCAGCTCACGTACCGTAACAGGGGAAGGTCAGCCCCAGCATTTT
CDR3 length: 16
clone size: NA
V gene: TRBV18
D gene: TRBD1
J gene: TRBJ1-5

CDR3 protein: CATSDSGQGRKPQHF
CDR3 DNA: TGTGCCACCAGTGACTCAGGACAGGGGCGAAAGCCCCAGCATTTT
CDR3 length: 15
clone size: NA
V gene: TRBV24-1
D gene: TRBD1
J gene: TRBJ1-5

CDR3 protein: CASSSGQGNSPLHF
CDR3 DNA: TGTGCCAGCAGCTCGGGACAGGGTAATTCACCCCTCCACTTT
CDR3 length: 14
clone size: NA
V gene: TRBV6-5
D gene: TRBD1
J gene: TRBJ1-6

CDR3 protein: CAWSSSVTASSYNEQFF
CDR3 DNA: TGTGCCTGGAGCTCCAGTGTGACAGCGAGCTCCTACAATGAGCAGTTCTTC
CDR3 length: 17
clone size: NA
V gene: TRBV30
D gene: NA
J gene: TRBJ2-1

CDR3 protein: CASSLWRGATGELFF
CDR3 DNA: TGTGCCAGCAGCCTCTGGCGGGGGGCGACCGGGGAGCTGTTTTTT
CDR3 length: 15
clone size: NA
V gene: TRBV9
D gene: TRBD2
J gene: TRBJ2-2

CDR3 protein: CASSPGGRDSPLHF
CDR3 DNA: TGCGCCAGCAGCCCCGGGGGAAGGGATTCACCCCTCCACTTT
CDR3 length: 14
clone size: NA
V gene: TRBV4-3
D gene: NA
J gene: TRBJ1-6

CDR3 protein: CASIPVRGIYGYTF
CDR3 DNA: TGTGCCAGCATACCGGTCAGAGGAATTTATGGCTACACCTTC
CDR3 length: 14
clone size: NA
V gene: TRBV7-2
D gene: NA
J gene: TRBJ1-2

CDR3 protein: CASSVMSGDDSTEAFF
CDR3 DNA: TGTGCCAGCAGCGTAATGTCAGGCGATGATAGCACTGAAGCTTTCTTT
CDR3 length: 16
clone size: NA
V gene: TRBV9
D gene: NA
J gene: TRBJ1-1

CDR3 protein: CATSDSSLQGAIINIQYF
CDR3 DNA: TGTGCCACCAGTGATTCATCACTACAGGGGGCAATTATAAACATTCAGTACTTC
CDR3 length: 18
clone size: NA
V gene: TRBV24-1
D gene: TRBD1
J gene: TRBJ2-4

CDR3 protein: CASSRTSGSETQYF
CDR3 DNA: TGTGCCAGCAGCCGCACTAGCGGGAGCGAGACCCAGTACTTC
CDR3 length: 14
clone size: NA
V gene: TRBV14
D gene: TRBD2
J gene: TRBJ2-5

CDR3 protein: CATSDSTGAKQPQHF
CDR3 DNA: TGTGCCACCAGTGATTCCACAGGGGCAAAGCAGCCCCAGCATTTT
CDR3 length: 15
clone size: NA
V gene: TRBV24-1
D gene: TRBD1
J gene: TRBJ1-5

CDR3 protein: CASSLSGVHSLYGYTF
CDR3 DNA: TGTGCCAGCAGCTTGTCAGGGGTCCATTCTCTCTATGGCTACACCTTC
CDR3 length: 16
clone size: NA
V gene: TRBV5-6
D gene: NA
J gene: TRBJ1-2

CDR3 protein: CASTGNYEQYF
CDR3 DNA: TGTGCCAGTACGGGGAACTACGAGCAGTACTTC
CDR3 length: 11
clone size: NA
V gene: TRBV19
D gene: NA
J gene: TRBJ2-7

CDR3 protein: CASSLASGQLNQETQYF
CDR3 DNA: TGTGCCAGCAGCTTGGCCTCGGGACAGCTCAACCAAGAGACCCAGTACTTC
CDR3 length: 17
clone size: few
V gene: TRBV7-9
D gene: TRBD1
J gene: TRBJ2-5

CDR3 protein: CASSESGQAEAFF
CDR3 DNA: TGCGCCAGCAGTGAGTCGGGACAGGCTGAAGCTTTCTTT
CDR3 length: 13
clone size: once
V gene: TRBV10-1
D gene: TRBD1
J gene: TRBJ1-1

CDR3 protein: CASKDLLGAPNTGELFF
CDR3 DNA: TGTGCCAGTAAGGATCTGTTAGGAGCCCCGAACACCGGGGAGCTGTTTTTT
CDR3 length: 17
clone size: NA
V gene: TRBV19
D gene: NA
J gene: TRBJ2-2

CDR3 protein: CASSPDRGRSGYTF
CDR3 DNA: TGCGCCAGCAGCCCTGACAGGGGGCGCAGTGGCTACACCTTC
CDR3 length: 14
clone size: once
V gene: TRBV5-1
D gene: TRBD1
J gene: TRBJ1-2

CDR3 protein: CASSLWGAIGTEAFF
CDR3 DNA: TGTGCCAGCAGTTTATGGGGGGCTATAGGCACTGAAGCTTTCTTT
CDR3 length: 15
clone size: NA
V gene: TRBV28
D gene: NA
J gene: TRBJ1-1

CDR3 protein: CASSGEGGQYNSPLHF
CDR3 DNA: TGTGCCAGCAGTGGGGAGGGAGGACAGTATAATTCACCCCTCCACTTT
CDR3 length: 16
clone size: NA
V gene: TRBV2
D gene: NA
J gene: TRBJ1-6

CDR3 protein: CATSRDNSYEQYF
CDR3 DNA: TGTGCCACCAGCAGAGATAACAGCTACGAGCAGTACTTC
CDR3 length: 13
clone size: NA
V gene: TRBV15
D gene: NA
J gene: TRBJ2-7

CDR3 protein: CATGVAGKETQYF
CDR3 DNA: TGTGCCACCGGCGTAGCGGGGAAAGAGACCCAGTACTTC
CDR3 length: 13
clone size: NA
V gene: TRBV24-1
D gene: TRBD2
J gene: TRBJ2-5

CDR3 protein: CASSIAGGLPDTQYF
CDR3 DNA: TGTGCCAGTAGTATCGCAGGGGGCCTCCCAGATACGCAGTATTTT
CDR3 length: 15
clone size: NA
V gene: TRBV19
D gene: TRBD1
J gene: TRBJ2-3

CDR3 protein: CASSAGLANREQYF
CDR3 DNA: TGTGCCAGCAGCGCGGGACTAGCGAATAGGGAGCAGTACTTC
CDR3 length: 14
clone size: once
V gene: TRBV9
D gene: TRBD2
J gene: TRBJ2-7

CDR3 protein: CASSPPSGALYGYTF
CDR3 DNA: TGTGCCAGCTCACCACCATCAGGGGCGCTTTATGGCTACACCTTC
CDR3 length: 15
clone size: NA
V gene: TRBV18
D gene: NA
J gene: TRBJ1-2

CDR3 protein: CASSPHQGASSVETQYF
CDR3 DNA: TGCGCCAGTAGCCCTCATCAGGGGGCGTCTAGCGTAGAGACCCAGTACTTC
CDR3 length: 17
clone size: once
V gene: TRBV5-1
D gene: TRBD1
J gene: TRBJ2-5

CDR3 protein: CASSPPGSYRQETQYF
CDR3 DNA: TGTGCCAGCTCACCACCAGGCAGCTACAGACAAGAGACCCAGTACTTC
CDR3 length: 16
clone size: once
V gene: TRBV18
D gene: NA
J gene: TRBJ2-5

CDR3 protein: CASSGGRDSGFTEAFF
CDR3 DNA: TGTGCCAGCAGCGGGGGCCGGGACAGCGGATTCACTGAAGCTTTCTTT
CDR3 length: 16
clone size: NA
V gene: TRBV7-6
D gene: TRBD1
J gene: TRBJ1-1

CDR3 protein: CASNHRGARHNEQFF
CDR3 DNA: TGTGCCAGCAACCACCGGGGGGCTAGGCACAATGAGCAGTTCTTC
CDR3 length: 15
clone size: NA
V gene: TRBV3-1/TRBV3-2
D gene: NA
J gene: TRBJ2-1

CDR3 protein: CASSMFNTNNYGYTF
CDR3 DNA: TGTGCCAGTAGTATGTTTAACACGAACAACTATGGCTACACCTTC
CDR3 length: 15
clone size: NA
V gene: TRBV19
D gene: NA
J gene: TRBJ1-2

CDR3 protein: CASSGSGRNYGYTF
CDR3 DNA: TGTGCCAGCAGTGGATCAGGCAGAAACTATGGCTACACCTTC
CDR3 length: 14
clone size: few
V gene: TRBV2
D gene: NA
J gene: TRBJ1-2

CDR3 protein: CASSSGTGVRETQYF
CDR3 DNA: TGTGCCAGCAGCTCGGGGACAGGAGTGAGAGAGACCCAGTACTTC
CDR3 length: 15
clone size: many
V gene: TRBV5-6
D gene: TRBD1
J gene: TRBJ2-5

CDR3 protein: CASTLMRASYNEQFF
CDR3 DNA: TGTGCCAGCACCTTAATGCGGGCCTCCTACAATGAGCAGTTCTTC
CDR3 length: 15
clone size: once
V gene: TRBV7-2
D gene: NA
J gene: TRBJ2-1

CDR3 protein: CASSKVCSGRNQPQHF
CDR3 DNA: TGTGCCAGCAGCAAAGTGTGTAGCGGGCGGAATCAGCCCCAGCATTTT
CDR3 length: 16
clone size: once
V gene: TRBV21-1
D gene: NA
J gene: TRBJ1-5

CDR3 protein: CSANDRGNEKLFF
CDR3 DNA: TGCAGCGCGAATGACAGGGGAAATGAAAAACTGTTTTTT
CDR3 length: 13
clone size: NA
V gene: TRBV29-1
D gene: TRBD1
J gene: TRBJ1-4

CDR3 protein: CSAKTGVHTF
CDR3 DNA: TGCAGTGCTAAAACAGGGGTCCACACCTTC
CDR3 length: 10
clone size: NA
V gene: TRBV20-1
D gene: TRBD1
J gene: TRBJ1-2

CDR3 protein: CASGGLPAAGTGELFF
CDR3 DNA: TGTGCCAGCGGTGGCCTCCCCGCGGCCGGCACCGGGGAGCTGTTTTTT
CDR3 length: 16
clone size: NA
V gene: TRBV9
D gene: NA
J gene: TRBJ2-2